The 19 T cell receptor beta chains below all came from one sample that was sequenced in a study of OX40 agonist ivuxolimab in advanced cancers. Library preparation was by the immunoSEQ multiplex PCR assay. TCRdb took over this immuneACCESS table, retaining in-frame rearrangements with V and J assigned. Such tables are incomplete; in checked studies, under half of the missing clones stem from an unresolved V gene, and the remainder is unexplained. The sample table lists approximately 70,000 clones, about nine tenths of them with a count of one. 2.8% of the sample goes to the ten largest clones. Material: CD4+ or CD8+ T cells sorted from blood, obtained in a trial of the OX40 agonist ivuxolimab. Receptor source: an adult with an advanced solid tumor such as melanoma, head and neck, liver or kidney cancer.

In this sample, this clone turned up once. This chain joins TRBV27 and TRBJ2-7; D possibly uses TRBD1 or TRBD2 (5 bases each). The V end was cut by 2 bases, the J end by 5 bases, with 10 bases between. Germline CDR1 is MNHEY and CDR2 is SMNVEV (reference sequence). This CDR3 contains 13 residues. Here the CDR3 reads CASSLEGFDEQYF. CDR3 DNA: TGTGCCAGCAGTTTAGAGGGGTTCGACGAGCAGTACTTC.

This chain uses TRBV18 with TRBJ2-7; 9 nucleotides agree with TRBD1. V lost 6 bases to trimming and J lost 6 bases; unmatched junction nucleotides: 9. The CDR3 is 14 amino acids. Germline assignment: CDR1 KGHSH and CDR2 LQKENI. In DNA form, the CDR3 reads TGTGCCAGCTCCTCCGGGACAGGGTCGGCCGAGCAGTACTTC. Translation gives CASSSGTGSAEQYF.

This sequence joins TRBV5-6 and TRBJ2-2; 7 positions agree with TRBD1. CDR1 is SGHDT and CDR2 is YYEEEE in the germline V gene. V was pared by 3 bases and J by 4 bases, with 6 bases of the junction left unmatched. The CDR3 extends over 15 amino acids. CDR3 sequence reads: CASSSQGVVTGELFF. CDR3 sequence (DNA): TGTGCCAGCAGCTCTCAGGGGGTAGTCACCGGGGAGCTGTTTTTT.

The chain couples TRBV14 to TRBJ2-1, with D tentatively TRBD1 (6 bases). The CDR3 runs 16 residues. V dropped 4 bases and J dropped 3 bases, with 16 bases sitting between them. Germline V gives CDR1 SGHDN, CDR2 FVKESK. The CDR3 DNA reads TGTGCCAGCAGCCGTCTAGGGGGTACTGGCTACAATGAGCAGTTCTTC. This sequence encodes CASSRLGGTGYNEQFF.

DNA of the CDR3: TGTGCCAGCAGTTTAACGGGACAGGGGGTCGGGGAGCTGTTTTTT. Its protein product is CASSLTGQGVGELFF. V usage is TRBV27 and J usage is TRBJ2-2; 11 nucleotides line up with TRBD1. V lost 2 bases and J lost 7; bases outside the gene matches: 3. Germline V gives CDR1 MNHEY, CDR2 SMNVEV (reference sequence). The CDR3 extends over 15 amino acids.

This clone has a single count. The CDR3 here is CASSGTRNQPQHF. DNA of the CDR3: TGTGCCAGCAGTGGGACACGGAATCAGCCCCAGCATTTT. V and J are TRBV6-1 and TRBJ1-5, with a possible D match to TRBD1 (5 bases). CDR1 is MNHNS and CDR2 is SASEGT in the germline V gene. Trimming cost V 4 bases and J 4 bases, with 8 bases left between them. The CDR3 spans 13 residues.

The chain uses TRBV29-1 and TRBJ2-3; D possibly corresponds to TRBD1 (5 bases). Between the trimmed V and J ends, which lost 3 bases and 2 bases, there was a span of 12 bases. Germline V gene lookup returns CDR1 SQVTM and CDR2 ANQGSEA. There are 14 residues in the CDR3. The CDR3, as DNA: TGCAGCGTTGAGTTCCAGGGCTTCACAGATACGCAGTATTTT. Encoded protein: CSVEFQGFTDTQYF.

This clone was seen a few times. V usage is TRBV14 and J usage is TRBJ1-5; TRBD1 is a possible D gene (5 bases). The CDR3 is 12 residues long. Germline values: CDR1 SGHDN, CDR2 FVKESK. With 4 bases removed from V and 6 bases from J, the gap between germline ends came to 7 bases. The CDR3 nucleotides read TGTGCCAGCAGCCTCCAGGGTCAGCCCCAGCATTTT. Its translation: CASSLQGQPQHF. The whole variable domain, remainder taken from reference TRBV14 and TRBJ1-5, is EAGVTQFPSHSVIEKGQTVTLRCDPISGHDNLYWYRRVMGKEIKFLLHFVKESKQDESGMPNNRFLAERTGGTYSTLKVQPAELEDSGVYFCASSLQGQPQHFGDGTRLSIL.

The chain combines TRBV5-4 with TRBJ1-4; the match to TRBD1 covers 11 bases. Trimming removed 4 bases from V and 8 bases from J; junction bases left unmatched: 4. The CDR3 has 14 amino acids. Germline V gives CDR1 SGHNT, CDR2 YYREEE (reference sequence). The CDR3 region is CASSRDRGFEKLFF. CDR3 coding DNA: TGTGCCAGCAGCCGGGACAGGGGGTTCGAAAAACTGTTTTTT.

Only a few counts were recorded for this clone. The CDR3 sequence: CASSLEGAFGSGRETQYF. The DNA of the CDR3 is TGTGCCAGCAGCTTGGAGGGGGCCTTTGGCTCTGGGCGAGAGACCCAGTACTTC. The chain links TRBV5-5 to TRBJ2-5, with 7 bases fitting TRBD1. Germline CDR1 SGHKS, CDR2 YYEKEE (reference sequence). Trimming cost V 0 bases and J 4 bases; bases outside gene matches: 15. CDR3 length equals 18 residues.

The CDR3 region has the DNA TGTGCCAGCAGTGCCCAGCGGGTAGCGGGGGACGAGCAGTACTTC. Translated, it gives CASSAQRVAGDEQYF. The chain links TRBV28 to TRBJ2-7; 9 bases fit TRBD2. The CDR3 is made up of 15 amino acids. Trimming at V came to 5 bases and at J to 5 bases, leaving 10 bases not matched to a gene. Germline assignment: CDR1 MDHEN and CDR2 SYDVKM.

This chain uses TRBV19 with TRBJ2-7, with 10 bases fitting TRBD2. Germline V gives CDR1 LNHDA, CDR2 SQIVND (reference sequence). Trimming at V came to 1 base and at J to 0 bases, leaving 0 bases not matched to a gene. The CDR3 runs to 15 residues. CDR3 bases: TGTGCCAGTAGTATAGGGACTAGCGGCTCCTACGAGCAGTACTTC. Encoded protein: CASSIGTSGSYEQYF.

This rearrangement joins TRBV5-6 to TRBJ1-4; 8 bases are a match to TRBD1. The germline CDR1 and CDR2 sequences are SGHDT and YYEEEE. The trim removed 3 bases at V and 6 bases at J, leaving 7 bases unmatched. There are 15 residues in the CDR3. CDR3 region: CASSWTGTGDEKLFF. CDR3 in DNA: TGTGCCAGCAGCTGGACCGGGACAGGCGATGAAAAACTGTTTTTT.

This clone was seen just once. The V call is TRBV28, the J call TRBJ1-2, with D maybe TRBD1 (6 bases). V gave up 2 bases and J gave up 8 bases, with 12 bases separating them. Germline values: CDR1 MDHEN, CDR2 SYDVKM. The length of the CDR3 is 13 residues. The CDR3 region has the DNA TGTGCCAGCAGTTTACTCAGGGGCGACGGCTACACCTTC. This gives the protein CASSLLRGDGYTF.

This sequence joins TRBV11-2 and TRBJ2-2; D call uncertain. This CDR3 contains 19 residues. The V gene's germline CDR1 is SGHAT and CDR2 FQNNGV. Trimming took off 6 bases at V and 5 bases at J, with 28 bases between the two ends. The CDR3 reads CASRFGQANRFVGTGELFF. The CDR3 coding sequence is TGTGCCAGCAGATTCGGCCAGGCCAACCGGTTCGTTGGGACCGGGGAGCTGTTTTTT.

V usage is TRBV9 and J usage is TRBJ1-3; 11 nucleotides match TRBD1. CDR3 size: 16 residues. CDR1 and CDR2 from the germline V gene are SGDLS and YYNGEE. The J segment lost 7 bases and the V segment lost 2 bases, leaving 8 bases of the junction unmatched. CDR3 in amino acids: CASSVGQGAIRNTIYF. The CDR3 coding sequence is TGTGCCAGCAGCGTTGGACAGGGGGCGATTCGGAACACCATATATTTT.

The chain recombines TRBV6-5 with TRBJ1-5, with 7 bases identical to TRBD1. Germline CDR1 is MNHEY and CDR2 is SVGAGI. V lost 0 bases and J lost 4; bases outside the gene matches: 3. There are 15 residues in the CDR3. CDR3 protein: CASSYSTTGNQPQHF. The CDR3 nucleotides read TGTGCCAGCAGTTACTCGACGACAGGGAATCAGCCCCAGCATTTT.

The V call is TRBV6-5, the J call TRBJ1-2; D is ambiguous. Between the trimmed V and J ends, which lost 5 bases and 2 bases, there was a span of 12 bases. The CDR3 consists of 14 residues. Germline CDR1 MNHEY, CDR2 SVGAGI. In DNA, the CDR3 is TGTGCCAGCAGTCCTCGGACGTACAACTATGGCTACACCTTC. This gives the protein CASSPRTYNYGYTF.

The gene calls are TRBV7-9 and TRBJ2-1; D may be TRBD2 (7 bases). Germline CDR1 is SEHNR and CDR2 is FQNEAQ (reference sequence). This CDR3 comprises 16 residues. The V gene lost 0 bases and the J gene lost 7 bases, with 16 bases spanning the gap. The CDR3 reads CASSLAGGPGLNEQFF. CDR3 DNA: TGTGCCAGCAGCTTAGCGGGGGGGCCAGGTTTGAATGAGCAGTTCTTC.